The rows below give T cell receptor beta chains drawn from one sample of a study of Ad26.COV2.S vaccination and SARS-CoV-2 variants. TCRdb's copy holds only in-frame clones and misses some; the assay was immunoSEQ multiplex PCR. Of 300,000 to 450,000 clones listed, 70% to 90% are singletons. The material was peripheral blood, obtained in a trial of Ad26.COV2.S vaccine versus placebo. The receptors shown here come from a person between 18 and 60 years old who received the Ad26.COV2.S COVID-19 vaccine or a placebo. The CDR3 runs from the conserved cysteine through the conserved F or W. The D gene is left open where the match is weak. Size tells how often a clone was seen (once, few, many) or the class of an expanded clone, and some rows leave it out.

d_call | j_call | clone_size | v_call | cdr3_aa | cdr3_nt
TRBD1 | TRBJ1-1 | few | TRBV2 | CASSAYRGRTEAFF | TGTGCCAGCAGTGCCTACAGGGGGAGAACTGAAGCTTTCTTT
TRBD1 | TRBJ1-3 | . | TRBV10-2 | CASSTRDRVGNTIYF | TGCGCCAGCAGCACCCGGGACAGGGTAGGAAACACCATATATTTT
. | TRBJ2-4 | . | TRBV5-6 | CASSLTGSRAKNIQYF | TGTGCCAGCAGCTTGACAGGGAGTCGCGCCAAAAACATTCAGTACTTC
TRBD2 | TRBJ2-3 | . | TRBV3-1/TRBV3-2 | CASSQQTSGGADTQYF | TGTGCCAGCAGCCAACAAACTAGCGGGGGTGCAGATACGCAGTATTTT
. | TRBJ2-1 | . | TRBV1 | CTSSPCTRLGVGPPHNEQFF | TGCACCAGCAGCCCTTGTACTAGATTGGGGGTGGGACCCCCACACAATGAGCAGTTCTTC
. | TRBJ1-1 | . | TRBV10-3 | CAISEIAEGTEAFF | TGTGCCATCAGTGAGATAGCTGAGGGCACTGAAGCTTTCTTT
. | TRBJ2-1 | . | TRBV4-3 | CASSQDRGSYNEQFF | TGCGCCAGCAGCCAAGATAGAGGGTCCTACAATGAGCAGTTCTTC
TRBD1 | TRBJ2-7 | . | TRBV30 | CAWSPGRGPDEQYF | TGTGCCTGGAGTCCGGGCAGGGGGCCGGACGAGCAGTACTTC
TRBD1 | TRBJ2-7 | . | TRBV9 | CASSVSSGGIGEQYF | TGTGCCAGCAGCGTAAGTTCAGGGGGCATCGGCGAGCAGTACTTC
. | TRBJ1-3 | . | TRBV29-1 | CSVAGIYSGNTIYF | TGCAGCGTTGCAGGGATCTACTCTGGAAACACCATATATTTT
. | TRBJ1-4 | . | TRBV3-1/TRBV3-2 | CASSRRSGGDEKLFF | TGTGCCAGCAGCCGGCGGTCTGGGGGCGATGAAAAACTGTTTTTT
. | TRBJ2-7 | . | TRBV11-2 | CASSLDDGAPRQYF | TGTGCCAGCAGCTTAGACGACGGCGCCCCTCGGCAGTACTTC
TRBD2 | TRBJ2-1 | . | TRBV28 | CASTSNLLTSGSSYEQFF | TGTGCCAGCACCTCAAATCTTCTCACTAGCGGGAGTTCCTATGAGCAGTTCTTC
. | TRBJ2-1 | . | TRBV9 | CASSVAGKSDEQFF | TGTGCCAGCAGCGTAGCCGGAAAAAGCGATGAGCAGTTCTTC
. | TRBJ2-7 | once | TRBV29-1 | CSVIRDGEQYF | TGCAGCGTTATACGGGACGGCGAGCAGTACTTC
. | TRBJ2-1 | . | TRBV12-3/TRBV12-4 | CASHTGVYNEQFF | TGTGCCAGCCACACGGGGGTCTACAATGAGCAGTTCTTC
. | TRBJ1-1 | once | TRBV28 | CASRGRGGTEAFF | TGTGCCAGCAGGGGACGGGGGGGTACTGAAGCTTTCTTT